This TCR beta chain was sequenced in a study of blood T cell repertoires in COVID-19. At the level of the study: From the United States, Italy and Spain came samples of acute and convalescent COVID-19. PBMCs, B-cell-depleted T cells, or T cells provided the cDNA or gDNA that made up the material.

As processed by the authors: By means of reference gene primer amplification, nucleated cell counts were estimated. Profiled with immunoSEQ multiplex PCR; TCRdb holds only in-frame clones, not every one. D and trimming were read from the DNA, whereas the V and J calls and clone size are those reported in that table. Here the sample spans approximately 290,000 clones, roughly 89% being singletons. Germline V gives CDR1 SGDLS, CDR2 YYNGEE. The CDR3 contains 16 residues. The J segment lost 6 bases and the V segment lost 4 bases, leaving 9 bases of the junction unmatched. The V gene is TRBV9, the J gene TRBJ2-1, with 11 positions matching TRBD2. This clonotype was obtained from a man aged 30 to 39 with acute or convalescent COVID-19. The sample taken for sequencing was peripheral blood. The CDR3 coding sequence is TGTGCCAGCAGCCTCTTGACTAGCGGGGTGGTCAATGAGCAGTTCTTC. It translates to CASSLLTSGVVNEQFF.